This T cell receptor beta chain originates from a study of technical replicates of blood from a handful of donors. The length of the CDR3 is 14 residues. In germline, CDR1 is SGHRS, CDR2 YFSETQ. Trimming left V 4 bases short and J 0 bases short, with 7 bases between. This table comes from immunoSEQ multiplex PCR, and its TCRdb copy is limited to in-frame clones, with some not included. Of tens of thousands of clones in the sample, 65% to 90% were seen once. The genes are TRBV5-1 and TRBJ1-4; D gene uncertain. Sequencing input: PBMCs. The source is a human donor in good health. Some clones in this sample may be carry-over from other donors' samples. The CDR3 nucleotides are TGCGCCAGCAGCCCTTTAGCAACTAATGAAAAACTGTTTTTT. Its protein is CASSPLATNEKLFF.